This TCR beta chain was profiled in a study of T-cell reconstitution after alpha-beta-depleted transplantation in children. Study-wide points: T-cell numbers and diversity, one year after transplant, stemmed largely from T cells that were newly produced. Diversity of TCRbeta at day 60 was high in some patients, arising from surviving recipient T cells and thymic progenitors. Alpha-beta T cells present about two months after transplant were reported to originate from several hundred expanded graft clones.

This clonotype was picked up a small number of times. As yet, its antigen is unknown. A TCRbeta library incorporating unique molecular identifiers was prepared. TCRdb re-derived calls from the PCR reads in MiXCR, one entry per CDR3 protein. The table includes 500,000 to 750,000 distinct CDR3 sequences, 27% detected once. The V end lost 0 bases, the J end lost 4 bases, and 13 bases lay between the germline ends. This CDR3 comprises 15 residues. The germline gives CDR1 MNHEY, CDR2 SMNVEV (reference sequence). The rearrangement uses TRBV27 and TRBJ2-7; the D gene is possibly TRBD2 (6 bases). The sequence came from a boy less than two years old with Wiskott-Aldrich syndrome, due to receive a stem cell transplant. The input for sequencing was PBMCs, taken before TCRalphabeta/CD19-depleted stem cell transplant. The CDR3 region has the DNA TGTGCCAGCAGTTTATCGTTGGAGGGTAGGTACGAGCAGTACTTC. Translated, it gives CASSLSLEGRYEQYF.